The 20 T cell receptor beta chains listed next were all sequenced from one sample in a study of tumor-infiltrating lymphocytes in localized non-small cell lung cancer. Sequencing used immunoSEQ multiplex PCR; TCRdb keeps in-frame clones, though not all of them. The repertoire holds roughly 15,000 clones, with 70% to 90% as singletons. Material: uninvolved lung tissue not adjacent to the tumor. These receptor sequences come from a human donor with non-small cell lung cancer.

This clone was picked up a small number of times. V is TRBV2 and J is TRBJ1-5; tentative D call: TRBD1 (5 bases). V dropped 3 bases and J dropped 15 bases, with 15 bases sitting between them. The CDR3 runs to 12 residues. Germline V lookup: CDR1 SNHLY, CDR2 FYNNEI. CDR3 loop: CASSERDLSPHF. DNA for the CDR3: TGTGCCAGCAGTGAGAGGGACCTCTCACCGCATTTT.

V is TRBV11-3 and J is TRBJ2-2; D is possibly TRBD2 (6 bases). CDR3 length: 15 residues. CDR1 is SGHNT and CDR2 is YENEEA in the germline V gene. V shed 5 bases and J shed 0 bases, with 10 bases lying between them. CDR3 region: CASSPGLANTGELFF. The CDR3 bases are TGTGCCAGCAGCCCGGGACTCGCGAACACCGGGGAGCTGTTTTTT.

The chain employs TRBV6-5 and TRBJ2-5; 8 nucleotides line up with TRBD2. The ends lost 5 bases at V and 5 bases at J; junction bases unmatched: 7. The length of the CDR3 is 14 residues. Germline V gene sequence: CDR1 MNHEY, CDR2 SVGAGI. The CDR3 reads CASSPYGGVETQYF. The CDR3 DNA reads as TGTGCCAGCAGTCCGTACGGGGGGGTCGAGACCCAGTACTTC.

The rearrangement links TRBV4-2 to TRBJ1-2, with 9 nucleotides matching TRBD1. Germline CDR1 is LGHNA and CDR2 is YNFKEQ. The junction had 3 bases not matched to a gene; V was cut back by 2 bases and J by 8 bases. This CDR3 has 13 amino acids. CDR3 protein: CASSQNRGLGYTF. The CDR3, as DNA: TGTGCCAGCAGCCAAAACAGGGGGCTAGGCTACACCTTC.

This clone was seen a single time. This chain uses TRBV18 with TRBJ2-5; TRBD2 agrees at 10 bases. The germline V gene encodes CDR1 KGHSH and CDR2 LQKENI. J gave up 4 bases and V 2 bases, and 4 bases lay outside the gene matches. This CDR3 comprises 15 residues. Written as DNA, the CDR3 is TGTGCCAGCTCACCAATACTAGCGGGAAGAGAGACCCAGTACTTC. Protein sequence: CASSPILAGRETQYF. Together with reference TRBV18 and TRBJ2-5, the CDR3 gives the full variable domain: NAGVMQNPRHLVRRRGQEARLRCSPMKGHSHVYWYRQLPEEGLKFMVYLQKENIIDESGMPKERFSAEFPKEGPSILRIQQVVRGDSAAYFCASSPILAGRETQYFGPGTRLLVL.

The J gene is TRBJ2-3, the V gene TRBV2; D remains unclear. Germline V gene lookup returns CDR1 SNHLY and CDR2 FYNNEI. Trimming took 3 bases from V and 3 from J, leaving 7 bases between them. The length of the CDR3 is 13 residues. The CDR3 reads CASSEWTTDTQYF. As DNA, the CDR3 is TGTGCCAGCAGTGAGTGGACGACAGATACGCAGTATTTT.

The chain uses TRBV6-6 and TRBJ1-1; no reliable D call. The CDR3 length is 13 residues. In germline, CDR1 is MNHNY, CDR2 SVGAGI (reference sequence). The V end lost 2 bases, the J end lost 2 bases, and 6 bases lay between the germline ends. The CDR3 loop is CASSYGDNTEAFF. For the CDR3, the DNA is TGTGCCAGCAGTTACGGGGATAACACTGAAGCTTTCTTT.

The CDR3 loop reads CASSLDSEYGYTF. CDR3 sequence (DNA): TGTGCCAGCAGCTTGGACAGCGAATATGGCTACACCTTC. The chain combines TRBV5-4 with TRBJ1-2; no reliable D call. The CDR3 is made up of 13 amino acids. Per germline, CDR1 SGHNT and CDR2 YYREEE (reference sequence). V lost 0 bases, J lost 5 bases, and 8 bases lay in between.

The rearrangement uses TRBV18 and TRBJ1-4; D remains unclear. Trimming stripped 4 bases from V and 5 bases from J, with 8 bases between. The CDR3 runs to 13 residues. Per the germline V gene, CDR1 is KGHSH and CDR2 is LQKENI. The CDR3 DNA sequence: TGTGCCAGCTCACGTTCAGAGAATGAAAAACTGTTTTTT. Translating gives CASSRSENEKLFF.

The V gene is TRBV7-9, the J gene TRBJ1-3, with D possibly TRBD1 on 5 matching bases. V was clipped by 2 bases and J by 4 bases, with 18 bases between them. The length of the CDR3 is 17 residues. Germline lookup yields CDR1 SEHNR and CDR2 FQNEAQ (reference sequence). This CDR3 reads CASSLFIGASDGNTIYF. The CDR3 DNA is TGTGCCAGCAGCTTATTTATTGGGGCGAGTGACGGAAACACCATATATTTT.

This chain joins TRBV7-3 and TRBJ2-1, with TRBD2 as a possible D gene (5 bases). This CDR3 has 15 amino acids. Trimming stripped 5 bases from V and 5 bases from J, with 16 bases between. CDR1 is SGHTA, CDR2 FQGTGA, per germline. CDR3 sequence reads: CASSPSAGFHNEQFF. CDR3 bases: TGTGCCAGCAGCCCTTCTGCGGGTTTCCACAATGAGCAGTTCTTC.

The gene calls are TRBV4-1 and TRBJ2-2, with D possibly being TRBD2 (7 bases). The germline gives CDR1 MGHRA, CDR2 YSYEKL. V was cut by 0 bases and J by 5 bases, with 13 bases left in between. The CDR3 is 16 amino acids. CDR3 loop: CASSQEGGALTGELFF. The CDR3 bases are TGCGCCAGCAGCCAAGAAGGGGGGGCATTAACCGGGGAGCTGTTTTTT.

The chain employs TRBV5-1 and TRBJ1-1; 9 bases align to TRBD1. The CDR3 loop spans 16 amino acids. CDR1 and CDR2 from the germline V gene are SGHRS and YFSETQ. J gave up 4 bases and V 1 base, and 8 bases lay outside the gene matches. The CDR3 sequence is CASSLQGQGHGTEAFF. CDR3 in DNA: TGCGCCAGCAGCTTGCAGGGACAGGGCCATGGCACTGAAGCTTTCTTT.

V and J are TRBV29-1 and TRBJ2-2; unclear D gene. Germline V gene data show CDR1 as SQVTM and CDR2 as ANQGSEA. The CDR3 spans 14 residues. Deletions cut 6 bases from V and 6 bases from J, with 17 bases between. The CDR3 DNA reads TGCAGCGTACGACTTGGGATAGAGGCCGGGGAGCTGTTTTTT. It is translated as CSVRLGIEAGELFF.

The CDR3, as DNA: TGCGCCAGCAGCACCCAAGGGGATAACTATGGCTACACCTTC. It encodes CASSTQGDNYGYTF. The chain uses TRBV5-1 and TRBJ1-2; maybe TRBD1 (5 bases). Germline V gene lookup returns CDR1 SGHRS and CDR2 YFSETQ. CDR3 length: 14 amino acids. Deletions cut 4 bases from V and 1 base from J, with 11 bases between.

The chain couples TRBV6-1 to TRBJ1-5; D is undetermined. The CDR3 is 13 residues long. V lost 0 bases, J lost 6 bases, and 6 bases lay in between. Germline lookup yields CDR1 MNHNS and CDR2 SASEGT. CDR3 protein: CASSEALPQPQHF. The CDR3 coding sequence is TGTGCCAGCAGTGAAGCGCTGCCTCAGCCCCAGCATTTT.

This chain links TRBV15 with TRBJ2-1, with 8 bases aligning to TRBD1. The CDR3 runs 14 residues. Unmatched junction bases numbered 10, after V lost 5 bases and J lost 10 bases. Germline-derived CDR1 and CDR2 are LNHNV and YYDKDF (reference sequence). CDR3 sequence (DNA): TGTGCCACCAGCCCAGGGGGCATTGTTGGAGAGCAGTTCTTC. Protein: CATSPGGIVGEQFF.

In its sample, this clone was seen once. This chain uses TRBV9 with TRBJ2-1; 10 nucleotides line up with TRBD2. CDR3 size: 13 residues. J was trimmed by 4 bases and V by 7 bases; bases with no gene match: 2. Germline CDR1 and CDR2: SGDLS and YYNGEE. CDR3 nucleotides: TGTGCCAGCGGACTAGCGGATTACAATGAGCAGTTCTTC. It encodes CASGLADYNEQFF. Using reference TRBV9 and TRBJ2-1 for the parts outside the CDR3, the full variable domain is DSGVTQTPKHLITATGQRVTLRCSPRSGDLSVYWYQQSLDQGLQFLIQYYNGEERAKGNILERFSAQQFPDLHSELNLSSLELGDSALYFCASGLADYNEQFFGPGTRLTVL.

The chain has TRBV28 and TRBJ2-7; D not certain. V was pared by 5 bases and J by 9 bases, with 14 bases between. Germline loops: CDR1 MDHEN, CDR2 SYDVKM. The CDR3 is 12 residues long. The CDR3 spells CASSPTPTRQYF. Written as DNA, the CDR3 is TGTGCCAGCAGTCCCACCCCGACTCGGCAGTACTTC. The full variable domain, its missing parts supplied by reference TRBV28 and TRBJ2-7, is DVKVTQSSRYLVKRTGEKVFLECVQDMDHENMFWYRQDPGLGLRLIYFSYDVKMKEKGDIPEGYSVSREKKERFSLILESASTNQTSMYLCASSPTPTRQYFGPGTRLTVT.

The chain combines TRBV25-1 with TRBJ1-2, with D hard to call. CDR1 is MGHDK, CDR2 SYGVNS, per germline. Trimming stripped 2 bases from V and 7 bases from J, with 8 bases between. This CDR3 contains 12 residues. The CDR3 protein is CASSEHPSGYTF. The CDR3 DNA follows: TGTGCCAGCAGTGAACACCCCTCTGGCTACACCTTC.